The 10 T cell receptor beta chains given below trace back to one sample, sequenced in a study of blood T cell repertoires in COVID-19. TCRdb keeps only in-frame clones here, not all; method: immunoSEQ multiplex PCR. The sample has about 360,000 clones; roughly 86% are singletons. Specimen: PBMCs or T cells enriched from blood (not recorded which). Receptors originate from a man aged 30-40 years who had recovered from COVID-19.

The chain carries TRBV7-3 and TRBJ2-1; 15 bases are shared with TRBD2. The V segment lost 5 bases and the J segment 4 bases; nucleotides outside the gene matches: 15. CDR3 length: 20 residues. Germline-derived CDR1 and CDR2 are SGHTA and FQGTGA. The CDR3 DNA reads as TGTGCCAGCAGCCCCGAGGGGCCAGGGACTAGCGGGGGGAGGTACAATGAGCAGTTCTTC. This codes for CASSPEGPGTSGGRYNEQFF. The full variable domain, completed using reference TRBV7-3 and TRBJ2-1, is GAGVSQTPSNKVTEKGKYVELRCDPISGHTALYWYRQSLGQGPEFLIYFQGTGAADDSGLPNDRFFAVRPEGSVSTLKIQRTERGDSAVYLCASSPEGPGTSGGRYNEQFFGPGTRLTVL.

J is TRBJ1-2 and V is TRBV7-9, with D possibly TRBD1 on 5 matching bases. Trimming took off 6 bases at V and 2 bases at J, with 13 bases between the two ends. The CDR3 extends over 14 amino acids. CDR1 is SEHNR, CDR2 FQNEAQ, per germline (reference sequence). As DNA, the CDR3 is TGTGCCAGCAGTTACCCAGGGTCAAACTATGGCTACACCTTC. It yields the protein CASSYPGSNYGYTF.

This chain connects TRBV10-1 to TRBJ1-6, with TRBD1 matching 7 bases. The CDR3 has 14 residues. The V and J ends lost 4 bases and 5 bases, in that order; junction bases with no gene match: 2. Per the germline V gene, CDR1 is WNHNN and CDR2 is SYGVQD (reference sequence). DNA of the CDR3: TGCGCCAGCAGTGGAGGGACAGATAATTCACCCCTCCACTTT. Translation: CASSGGTDNSPLHF.

V usage is TRBV19 and J usage is TRBJ1-5, with 7 bases lining up with TRBD1. The ends lost 3 bases at V and 6 bases at J; junction bases unmatched: 5. CDR3 length: 14 amino acids. CDR1 is LNHDA and CDR2 is SQIVND in the germline V gene (reference sequence). The CDR3 sequence is CASSMQQGSQPQHF. DNA for the CDR3: TGTGCCAGTAGTATGCAACAGGGGAGTCAGCCCCAGCATTTT.

This clone was detected a few times. The chain has TRBV4-3 and TRBJ1-2; TRBD1 is a possible D gene (6 bases). The CDR3 totals 15 residues. Trimming left V 2 bases short and J 8 bases short, with 18 bases between. Germline lookup yields CDR1 LGHNA and CDR2 YSLEER. Here the CDR3 DNA reads TGCGCCAGCAGCCAACACTTTCAGGGGAGAGGAGGCTACACCTTC. This gives the protein CASSQHFQGRGGYTF.

This sequence joins TRBV7-6 and TRBJ2-7, with D perhaps TRBD1 (8 bases). Germline V gene lookup returns CDR1 SGHVS and CDR2 FNYEAQ. V was pared by 4 bases and J by 5 bases, with 21 bases between. The CDR3 sequence is 16 residues long. CDR3 sequence (DNA): TGTGCCAGCAGCTATGGGCCCGGACAGGGAGGGGACGAGCAGTACTTC. Translating gives CASSYGPGQGGDEQYF.

On this clone: Other DNA sequences in the same sample also yield this CDR3. The chain is built from TRBV5-1 and TRBJ2-1; D is uncertain. V gave up 5 bases and J gave up 7 bases, with 7 bases separating them. This CDR3 contains 11 residues. Germline CDR1 and CDR2: SGHRS and YFSETQ. The CDR3 DNA sequence: TGCGCCAGCAGTAGAGGAAATGAGCAGTTCTTC. Its translation: CASSRGNEQFF.

J is TRBJ2-2 and V is TRBV30; 9 bases agree with TRBD2. CDR3 length: 17 amino acids. V lost 3 bases to trimming and J lost 5 bases; unmatched junction nucleotides: 13. Per germline, CDR1 GTSNPN and CDR2 SVGIG (reference sequence). CDR3 sequence reads: CAWSWGASGALTGELFF. The CDR3 DNA sequence: TGTGCCTGGAGCTGGGGCGCTAGCGGGGCATTGACCGGGGAGCTGTTTTTT.

The chain links TRBV30 to TRBJ1-5; a weak D match, TRBD1 (5 bases). Between the trimmed V and J ends, which lost 4 bases and 4 bases, there was a span of 8 bases. The CDR3 has 12 amino acids. Germline V CDR1 and CDR2: GTSNPN, SVGIG (reference sequence). The CDR3 sequence is CAWTHRNQPQHF. CDR3 DNA sequence: TGTGCCTGGACCCACAGGAATCAGCCCCAGCATTTT.

The rearrangement joins TRBV27 to TRBJ2-5, with 8 bases that match TRBD1. J lost 3 bases, V lost 3 bases, and 6 bases had no gene match. Per the germline V gene, CDR1 is MNHEY and CDR2 is SMNVEV (reference sequence). This CDR3 is 15 amino acids long. CDR3 in amino acids: CASSFGTGRKETQYF. In DNA form, the CDR3 reads TGTGCCAGCAGTTTCGGGACAGGAAGAAAAGAGACCCAGTACTTC.